The entry below describes one T cell receptor beta chain. This entry comes from a study of shared clonotypes between healthy human individuals. Method: immunoSEQ multiplex PCR; TCRdb's copy keeps in-frame clones and lacks some. This sample has 1.4 million or so clones, with approximately 98.5% found just once. V was shortened by 4 bases and J by 8 bases, with 9 bases between the two germline ends. The CDR3 loop spans 11 amino acids. Germline loops: CDR1 SQVTM, CDR2 ANQGSEA. The receptor's source is a man aged 30 to 39 in good health. This rearrangement joins TRBV29-1 to TRBJ2-1; D is undetermined. The sequencing input was naive CD4+ T cells sorted from blood. Indicated subset: CD45RA+ positively selected. The CDR3: CSVAKWDEQFF. The CDR3 nucleotides are TGCAGCGTTGCAAAGTGGGATGAGCAGTTCTTC.